This TCR beta chain stems from a study of cytomegalovirus exposure and HLA in healthy donors. Some clones are missing from TCRdb's copy, which holds only in-frame ones; the method was immunoSEQ multiplex PCR. Seen here are more than 110,000 clones, around 88% observed once, and the top ten hold just under 8%. Findings of the study overall: Rarity characterized most TCR sequences, yet some public TCRs appeared in many donors. The study labeled 164 TCR beta chains cytomegalovirus-associated. Reports credit the classifier with highly specific, highly sensitive diagnosis of cytomegalovirus status.

Regarding this clone: The antigen is not known.

The germline V gene has CDR1 SGDLS and CDR2 YYNGEE. The CDR3 covers 16 residues. The junction had 7 bases not matched to a gene; V was cut back by 3 bases and J by 7 bases. This receptor was obtained from a young woman in good health and CMV-seropositive. Sequenced material: PBMCs. The chain links TRBV9 to TRBJ2-2, with 12 positions matching TRBD2. The CDR3 nucleotides read TGTGCCAGCAGCGCCTCACTAGCGGGGGGCGTCGGGGAGCTGTTTTTT. It encodes CASSASLAGGVGELFF.